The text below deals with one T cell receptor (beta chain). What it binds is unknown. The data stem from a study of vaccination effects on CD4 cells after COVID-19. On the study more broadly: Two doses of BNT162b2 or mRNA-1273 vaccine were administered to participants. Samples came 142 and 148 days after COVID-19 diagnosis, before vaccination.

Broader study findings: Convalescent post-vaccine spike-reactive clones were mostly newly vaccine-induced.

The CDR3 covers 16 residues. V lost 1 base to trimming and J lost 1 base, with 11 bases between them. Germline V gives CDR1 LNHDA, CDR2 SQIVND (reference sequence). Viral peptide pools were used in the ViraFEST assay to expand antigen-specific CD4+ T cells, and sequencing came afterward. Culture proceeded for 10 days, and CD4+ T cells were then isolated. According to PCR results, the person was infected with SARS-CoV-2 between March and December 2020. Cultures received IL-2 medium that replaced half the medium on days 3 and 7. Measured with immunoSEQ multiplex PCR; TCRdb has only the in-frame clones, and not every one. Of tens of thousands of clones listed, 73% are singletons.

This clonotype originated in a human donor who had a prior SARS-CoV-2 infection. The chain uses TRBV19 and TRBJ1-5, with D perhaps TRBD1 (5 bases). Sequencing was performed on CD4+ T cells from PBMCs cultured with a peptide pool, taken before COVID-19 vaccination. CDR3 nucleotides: TGTGCCAGTAGTATAGGCCGGGGCGCGAGCAATCAGCCCCAGCATTTT. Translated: CASSIGRGASNQPQHF. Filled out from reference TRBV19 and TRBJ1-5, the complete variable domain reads DGGITQSPKYLFRKEGQNVTLSCEQNLNHDAMYWYRQDPGQGLRLIYYSQIVNDFQKGDIAEGYSVSREKKESFPLTVTSAQKNPTAFYLCASSIGRGASNQPQHFGDGTRLSIL.